A selection of T cell receptor beta chains follows, all from one sample in a study of post-analysis software for immune sequencing data. TCRdb fed the PCR reads into MiXCR, producing one record per CDR3 protein. The sample records 350,000 to 450,000 distinct CDR3 sequences, less than 40% being singletons. Material: blood. The receptors shown here come from a girl aged 5-17 years with multiple sclerosis. The CDR3 runs from the conserved cysteine through the conserved F or W. The D gene is left open where the match is weak. Expanded clones get a size class; other rows say once, few or many, or leave the size out.

>TRBJ1-2|few|TRBV20-1|TRBD1
TGCAGTGCGATAGGCGGGGACAGTATTTATGGCTACACCTTC
CSAIGGDSIYGYTF
>TRBJ2-1|few|TRBV5-1|NA
TGCGCCAGCAGCTTCTCCGGGGGGCTTTACAATGAGCAGTTCTTC
CASSFSGGLYNEQFF
>TRBJ2-5|NA|TRBV5-1|NA
TGCGCCAGCAGCTTCCTTAGGGGTGGAGTGACGGGGCAAGAGACCCAGTACTTC
CASSFLRGGVTGQETQYF
>TRBJ2-5|NA|TRBV5-1|NA
TGCACCAGCAGCTTGGGTCCCCCACAAGAGACCCAGTACTTC
CTSSLGPPQETQYF
>TRBJ1-1|NA|TRBV29-1|NA
TGCAGCGCCGGATCCGGGACAATTTACAGCACTGAAGCTTTCTTT
CSAGSGTIYSTEAFF
>TRBJ2-5|NA|TRBV3-1|TRBD2
TGTGCCAGCAGCCAAGATCTCCTAGCGGGGGGGTCCCAAGAGACCCAGTACTTC
CASSQDLLAGGSQETQYF
>TRBJ2-1|few|TRBV20-1|NA
TGCAGTGCTAGAGCTTACAGGGCTTCCGATGAGCAGTTCTTC
CSARAYRASDEQFF
>TRBJ2-7|NA|TRBV12-3/TRBV12-4|NA
TGTGCCAGCAGTCCCCGGGCAGGGACGAGCTCCTACGAGCAGTACTTC
CASSPRAGTSSYEQYF
>TRBJ2-1|few|TRBV9|NA
TGTGCCAGCAGCGTAGACCTGGGCCTCTACAATGAGCAGTTCTTC
CASSVDLGLYNEQFF
>TRBJ2-3|few|TRBV29-1|NA
TGCAGCCATACCGAGGGAGATACGCAGTATTTT
CSHTEGDTQYF
>TRBJ2-2|NA|TRBV7-8|NA
TGTGCCAGCAGCTTCCAACCTACTGGTGGGGTCACCGGGGAGCTGTTTTTT
CASSFQPTGGVTGELFF
>TRBJ2-7|NA|TRBV20-1|TRBD1
TGCAGTGGAGTACCTGCGACAGGGGGATACGAGCAGTACTTC
CSGVPATGGYEQYF
>TRBJ1-4|NA|TRBV11-2|NA
TGTGCCAGCAGCTTAGTCGGGACAGAAAAACTGTTTTTT
CASSLVGTEKLFF
>TRBJ2-5|few|TRBV4-1|NA
TGCGCCAGCAGCCAAGTCATCTCAGGGAAAGAGACCCAGTACTTC
CASSQVISGKETQYF
>TRBJ2-7|few|TRBV20-1|TRBD1
TGCAGTGCGGCGGGACAGGCGGTTTTCCAGTACTTC
CSAAGQAVFQYF
>TRBJ1-5|NA|TRBV7-9|NA
TGTGCCAGCAGCTCAAGACAGGAGGGAAATCAGCCCCAGCATTTT
CASSSRQEGNQPQHF
>TRBJ2-1|few|TRBV28|TRBD2
TGTGCCAGCATCCCAGGCGGGCTAGCGGGGGGTTTATCAAATGAGCAGTTCTTC
CASIPGGLAGGLSNEQFF
>TRBJ2-1|NA|TRBV7-9|TRBD1
TGTGCCAGCAGCGCGACCGGACAGGGGGTCAATGAGCAGTTCTTC
CASSATGQGVNEQFF
>TRBJ2-5|NA|TRBV7-9|TRBD1
TGTGCCAGCAGCTTCTCCGAGGTCGGCAGGGGGCGAGAGACCCAGTACTTC
CASSFSEVGRGRETQYF
>TRBJ2-7|once|TRBV7-8|NA
TGTGCCAGCAGCTATCTCCGGTTGGCCTTGGACGAGCAGTACTTC
CASSYLRLALDEQYF
>TRBJ2-3|NA|TRBV27|TRBD2
TGTGCCAGCAGTTCAAGTAAAGGACTAGTCCGCACAGATACGCAGTATTTT
CASSSSKGLVRTDTQYF
>TRBJ1-4|NA|TRBV6-1|TRBD1
TGTGCCAGCAGGGGCACGGGACAGGGGGCCTCGGGGAATGAAAAACTGTTTTTT
CASRGTGQGASGNEKLFF
>TRBJ2-1|NA|TRBV13|NA
TGTGCCAGCAGCACCCTGACTTCCTACAATGAGCAGTTCTTC
CASSTLTSYNEQFF
>TRBJ1-2|few|TRBV7-2|TRBD1
TGTGCCAGCAGCTTCCAGGGGGCCTATGGCTACACCTTC
CASSFQGAYGYTF
>TRBJ1-2|NA|TRBV6-5|NA
TGTGCCAGCAGTTCTGGTTTCGGCTACACCTTC
CASSSGFGYTF
>TRBJ1-1|few|TRBV4-1|NA
TGCGCCAGCAGCCAAGGATCGTACGCTGAAGCTTTCTTT
CASSQGSYAEAFF
>TRBJ2-7|NA|TRBV12-3/TRBV12-4|TRBD1
TGTGCCAGCAGTTTAAGGTCGGGACAGGGGGCCGAGCAGTACTTC
CASSLRSGQGAEQYF